This T cell receptor beta chain was identified in a study of early T cells in non-severe SARS-CoV-2 infection. Turning to the study itself: Chains were not paired, and sequencing was done on bulk RNA from unsorted whole blood. Regarding the study as a whole: VDJdb-based annotation leaned toward anti-spike CD8 responses and missed private and CD4 specificities.

Note on this clonotype: What it binds is not known.

Germline V gene data show CDR1 as SGDLS and CDR2 as YYNGEE. This CDR3 is built from 20 residues. With V trimmed by 1 base and J by 7 bases, 21 bases remained unmatched. Each single cDNA molecule received a unique molecular identifier. TCRdb redid the calling of the 5' RACE reads with MiXCR, one entry per CDR3 protein. The table has fewer than 85,000 distinct CDR3 sequences, roughly a sixth seen once. This TCR derives from an adult who was a healthcare worker with PCR-confirmed SARS-CoV-2 infection or an uninfected control (not recorded which). The chain links TRBV9 to TRBJ2-1, with 9 positions matching TRBD2. The sequenced sample was whole blood. CDR3 bases: TGTGCCAGCAGCGTAACGACAGAGCTAGCGGGGCCTCCCTTTACAAATGAGCAGTTCTTC. Amino acid sequence: CASSVTTELAGPPFTNEQFF. Combining the CDR3 with reference TRBV9 and TRBJ2-1 gives the whole variable domain DSGVTQTPKHLITATGQRVTLRCSPRSGDLSVYWYQQSLDQGLQFLIQYYNGEERAKGNILERFSAQQFPDLHSELNLSSLELGDSALYFCASSVTTELAGPPFTNEQFFGPGTRLTVL.